This entry concerns a single TCR beta chain. What it binds is unknown. The entry originates in a study of cytomegalovirus exposure and HLA in healthy donors. Across the whole study: There were approximately 81 million unique TCRs (from HLA-typed donors) in an early data release.

Per the germline V gene, CDR1 is SGDLS and CDR2 is YYNGEE. CDR3 length: 15 residues. Trimming left V 0 bases short and J 1 base short, with 11 bases between. PCR was performed using 60 Vbeta and 13 Jbeta primers. TCRdb's copy holds only in-frame clones and misses some; the assay was immunoSEQ multiplex PCR. This sample has 150,000 to 200,000 clones, with around 72% found just once. Study-wide results and limits: Among the CMV-associated chains, a few were confirmed in vitro as specific for CMV antigens. HLA restriction was apparent for most CMV-associated TCR beta chains in a later analysis.

Healthy bone marrow donors made up the cohort. The material sequenced was PBMCs. This sequence was found in a middle-aged man in good health and CMV-seropositive. This chain connects TRBV9 to TRBJ2-7; TRBD2 is a possible D gene (6 bases). DNA of the CDR3: TGTGCCAGCAGCGTAGGCACAGGAGGGTCCTACGAGCAGTACTTC. Amino acids: CASSVGTGGSYEQYF.